This entry concerns a single T cell receptor beta chain. This clone's antigen is unknown. No much larger clonotype is one base removed from it; base qualities were not supplied. Including the terminal cysteine and phenylalanine, the CDR3 comprises 14 residues. Just the 42-base CDR3 DNA is kept, in frame starting at base 1. Looking up the germline V gene yields CDR1 LGHNA and CDR2 YSLEER. The germline ends are 9 bases apart after V is trimmed by 0 bases and J by 3 bases. Interpreted using the paper, the time point label stands for: baseline before first vaccination. The vaccinee samples were drawn from two UK trials, COV001 and COV002, one of which was a single-blind randomized controlled phase 2/3 trial testing AZD1222 (ChAdOx1 nCoV-19) in healthy adults. For TCRbeta chain sequencing, PBMC samples were collected from trial participants at day 0 and at day 28 after the second dose. The CDR3 regions of human TCRbeta chains were subjected to immunosequencing. Concerning the study's data processing: TCRs in the repertoires were compared against a reference library of SARS-CoV-2-specific TCRs that had been generated with the MIRA antigen-specificity platform. Breadth meant the fraction of unique TCRs that were SARS-CoV-2-associated, whereas depth meant the fraction of total T cells that were SARS-CoV-2-associated. Using the MIRA data, each spike-specific TCR was assigned both to the spike region to which the TCR was reactive and to a CD4 or CD8 class. Log10-transformed breadth and depth values were compared by one-way ANOVA with Sidak's multiple comparisons tests. The clones in this table, taken by TCRdb from immuneACCESS, are in-frame only. Not every clone is retained; where verified, under half of the shortfall comes from an unresolved V gene, and the cause of the rest is unknown. That table is the source of V, J and clone size, and D and trimming were worked out from the DNA. The sample table records 75,000 to 95,000 clones; 70% to 90% of these occur just once. Of the sample, 13% falls within the top ten clones.

This sample was included in a study of T cell responses to AZD1222 COVID-19 vaccine (dated by TCRdb to the early 2020s). The study in broad terms: AZD1222 recipients with second doses at about 4 weeks or about 12 weeks were pooled, because spike-specific TCR depth and breadth did not differ between schedules. TCR sequencing was performed for 230 to 250 trial participants, of whom roughly 200 were given two doses of AZD1222 and 26 were given two doses of MenACWY control vaccine. Trial participants were enrolled into age subgroups of 18-55, 56-69 and 70-plus years, which contained approximately 150, 30 and 60 TCR-sequenced participants, respectively.

Study-wide findings and limitations: The 56-69-year group was small, and its depth increase did not reach significance, likely because of low power. Conclusions about previously exposed vaccinees were limited because only a handful of AZD1222 recipients were SARS-CoV-2 seropositive at baseline. The vaccine-associated CD4 TCRs covered the entire spike protein, and the dominant responses fell in regions 160-218 and 743-854. Because no day 14 peak-response samples were available, the repertoires could be characterized only after the peak T cell response. Reportedly, close to half of the unique spike-specific TCRs recognized epitopes lying outside the regions that are mutated in the B.1.351 and B.1.1.7 variants. Most participants were white British and females outnumbered males, and the authors suggested that clonal diversity may have been underestimated. After two AZD1222 doses, both the breadth and the depth of spike-specific TCRs were significantly higher than at day 0 and than in MenACWY recipients.

The sequence links TRBV4-3 to TRBJ2-7; the D gene cannot be named for sure. This TCR was sampled from an adult in good health. The sample in question was peripheral blood, obtained on day 0 of AZD1222 vaccination. The sequenced DNA is TGCGCCAGCAGCCAAGATGGGGTTTTCTACGAGCAGTACTTC. This gives the protein CASSQDGVFYEQYF.